This T cell receptor beta chain was profiled in a study of blood T cell repertoires in COVID-19. Study information: Samples came from the United States, Italy and Spain, spanning acute and convalescent COVID-19. The cDNA or gDNA used as material had been derived from T cells, B-cell-depleted T cells, or PBMCs.

The CDR3 sequence is 16 residues long. The germline CDR1 and CDR2 sequences are SGHRS and YFSETQ. The germline V and J ends were trimmed by 6 bases and 0 bases, with 16 bases remaining between them. In the original processing: Amplification of reference gene primers was used by the study to estimate nucleated cell counts. TCRdb keeps only in-frame clones here, not all; method: immunoSEQ multiplex PCR. Clone size and the V and J calls come from that table; the DNA yielded D and trimming. Of fewer than 20,000 clones listed, around 81% are singletons. The chain combines TRBV5-1 with TRBJ2-1, with D perhaps matching TRBD1 (7 bases). The sequence was obtained from a man aged 35-49 years with active or convalescent COVID-19. The sequenced material came from peripheral blood. The CDR3 protein is CASTNSGGNSYNEQFF. DNA of the CDR3: TGCGCCAGCACGAACTCAGGGGGGAACTCCTACAATGAGCAGTTCTTC. The variable domain in full, completed from reference TRBV5-1 and TRBJ2-1, reads KAGVTQTPRYLIKTRGQQVTLSCSPISGHRSVSWYQQTPGQGLQFLFEYFSETQRNKGNFPGRFSGRQFSNSRSEMNVSTLELGDSALYLCASTNSGGNSYNEQFFGPGTRLTVL.